This TCR beta chain was obtained from a study of monozygotic twins with inflammatory bowel disease. Each of the TCR libraries took about 4,000 ng of total RNA. TCRdb reprocessed the 5' RACE reads, with one entry per CDR3 protein and no DNA. This sample's table reports around 410,000 distinct CDR3 sequences. The CDR3 runs to 15 residues. CDR1 is SGHTA and CDR2 is FQGNSA in the germline V gene. This clonotype was sampled from a human donor with ulcerative colitis or Crohn's disease, or a healthy co-twin of an affected twin (not recorded which). Sample: blood. The rearrangement links TRBV7-2 to TRBJ2-1; with no DNA, the TCRdb D assignment of TRBD2 cannot be verified. CDR3 residues: CASSSATSRTNEQFF.